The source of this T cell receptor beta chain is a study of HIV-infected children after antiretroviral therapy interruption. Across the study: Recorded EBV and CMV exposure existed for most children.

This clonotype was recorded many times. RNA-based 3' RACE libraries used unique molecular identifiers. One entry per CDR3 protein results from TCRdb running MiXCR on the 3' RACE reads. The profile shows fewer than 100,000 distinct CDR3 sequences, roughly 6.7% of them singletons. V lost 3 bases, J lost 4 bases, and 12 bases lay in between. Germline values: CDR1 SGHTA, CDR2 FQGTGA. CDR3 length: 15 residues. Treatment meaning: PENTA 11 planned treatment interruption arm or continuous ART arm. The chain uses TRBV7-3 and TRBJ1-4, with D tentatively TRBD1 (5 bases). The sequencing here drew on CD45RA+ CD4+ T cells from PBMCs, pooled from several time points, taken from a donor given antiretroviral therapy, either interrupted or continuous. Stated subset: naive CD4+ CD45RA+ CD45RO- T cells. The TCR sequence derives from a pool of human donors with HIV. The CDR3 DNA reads TGTGCCAGCAGCTTGCTGGGGGGGGTTAATGAAAAACTGTTTTTT. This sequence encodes CASSLLGGVNEKLFF.